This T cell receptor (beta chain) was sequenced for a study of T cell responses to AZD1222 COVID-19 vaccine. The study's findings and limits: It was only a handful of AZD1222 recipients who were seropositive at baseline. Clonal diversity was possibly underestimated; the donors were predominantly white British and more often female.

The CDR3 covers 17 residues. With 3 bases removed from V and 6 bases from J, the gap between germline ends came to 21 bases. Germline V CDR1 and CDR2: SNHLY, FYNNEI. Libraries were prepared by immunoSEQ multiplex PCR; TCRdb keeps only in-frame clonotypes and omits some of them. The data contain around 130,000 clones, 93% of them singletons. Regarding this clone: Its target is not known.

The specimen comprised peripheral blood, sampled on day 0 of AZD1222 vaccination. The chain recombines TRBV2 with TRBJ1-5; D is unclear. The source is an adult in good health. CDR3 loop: CASSEGTELLMAQPQHF. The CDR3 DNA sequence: TGTGCCAGCAGTGAGGGAACAGAACTCCTCATGGCTCAGCCCCAGCATTTT.